The 6 T cell receptor beta chains reported below all come from one sample, sequenced in a study of blood T cell repertoires in COVID-19. Here immunoSEQ multiplex PCR was the method, and the copy in TCRdb shows in-frame clones only, minus some. The sample lists 98,000 or so clones, roughly 91% occurring once. Sequencing was done on a sample of peripheral blood. These receptor sequences come from a human donor in a cohort sampled during active COVID-19.

This clone was picked up one time. The chain employs TRBV28 and TRBJ2-5, with D uncertain. CDR1 MDHEN and CDR2 SYDVKM come from the germline V gene. V was trimmed by 6 bases and J by 6 bases, leaving 8 bases between them. The CDR3 loop spans 11 amino acids. CDR3 in DNA: TGTGCCAGCAGCCCCTCTCAGACCCAGTACTTC. This encodes CASSPSQTQYF. Looking up the rest from reference TRBV28 and TRBJ2-5 gives the full variable domain: DVKVTQSSRYLVKRTGEKVFLECVQDMDHENMFWYRQDPGLGLRLIYFSYDVKMKEKGDIPEGYSVSREKKERFSLILESASTNQTSMYLCASSPSQTQYFGPGTRLLVL.

The gene calls are TRBV4-3 and TRBJ2-1; D perhaps matches TRBD1 (5 bases). CDR3 length equals 16 residues. Germline V lookup: CDR1 LGHNA, CDR2 YSLEER. Trimming stripped 0 bases from V and 6 bases from J, with 15 bases between. The CDR3, as DNA: TGCGCCAGCAGCCAAGATGCCCAGGGAACATTCAATGAGCAGTTCTTC. Translated, it gives CASSQDAQGTFNEQFF.

This clone appeared once. The chain combines TRBV5-1 with TRBJ2-5, with D tentatively TRBD2 (5 bases). Germline assignment: CDR1 SGHRS and CDR2 YFSETQ. The CDR3 spans 16 residues. V was shortened by 0 bases and J by 3 bases, with 15 bases between the two germline ends. In nucleotides, the CDR3 is TGCGCCAGCAGCTTGGCCCTCCGGGAAGTCAAAGAGACCCAGTACTTC. Translation gives CASSLALREVKETQYF.

This clone came up once. The V call is TRBV27, the J call TRBJ2-2, with a weak D call TRBD1 (6 bases). The V gene's germline CDR1 is MNHEY and CDR2 SMNVEV (reference sequence). Trimming stripped 3 bases from V and 7 bases from J, with 15 bases between. This CDR3 region has 15 residues. Written as DNA, the CDR3 is TGTGCCAGCAGTTTGTTACAGGGTGGGATCGGGGAGCTGTTTTTT. This codes for CASSLLQGGIGELFF.

Judged by abundance, this clone is medium-sized (0.01 to 0.1%). The gene calls are TRBV6-4 and TRBJ1-1; no firm D call. Germline CDR1 and CDR2: MRHNA and SNTAGT. Trimming shortened V by 3 bases and J by 1 base, and 9 bases separated the two germline ends. The CDR3 length is 14 residues. CDR3 residues: CASSESTENTEAFF. CDR3 coding DNA: TGTGCCAGCAGTGAGTCCACAGAGAACACTGAAGCTTTCTTT.

The chain is built from TRBV5-8 and TRBJ2-5; 9 nucleotides agree with TRBD1. Trimming took 0 bases from V and 5 from J; bases not matched to a gene: 8. The CDR3 has 16 amino acids. The germline V gene encodes CDR1 SGHTS and CDR2 YDEGEE. CDR3 nucleotides: TGTGCCAGCAGCTTGGCCCCGGGGACAGGGCTGGAGACCCAGTACTTC. The encoded protein is CASSLAPGTGLETQYF.